This T cell receptor beta chain was profiled in a study of regulatory T cells in long-lasting Graves disease. This clonotype appeared many times. V lost 7 bases and J 3 bases, leaving 15 bases between the germline ends. The length of the CDR3 is 14 residues. Construction of the TCR beta libraries employed iRepertoire HTBI primers in conjunction with Arm-PCR of CDR3 regions. TCRdb reprocessed the multiplex PCR reads via MiXCR and lists one record per CDR3 protein. The table has 350,000 to 450,000 distinct CDR3 sequences, approximately 22% seen once; the top ten hold around an eighth. Described time point: persistent/refractory GD, antithyroid drugs over 5 years with positive TRAb. Isolated PBMC RNA provided the starting material for the TCR library.

The source material was peripheral blood mononuclear cells (PBMCs), sampled when the disease was refractory, from a patient treated with antithyroid drugs. The chain combines TRBV12-3 or TRBV12-4 with TRBJ1-1; D possibly corresponds to TRBD1 (6 bases). This clonotype was obtained from a female donor with Graves disease. This CDR3 is CASTKMGGYTEAFF. The CDR3 DNA sequence: TGTGCCAGCACTAAAATGGGGGGCTACACTGAAGCTTTCTTT.